This entry lists 32 T cell receptor beta chains sequenced from one sample in a study of blood T cell repertoires in COVID-19 (TCRdb year 2020). Libraries were prepared through the immunoSEQ multiplex PCR assay. Entries here come from immuneACCESS through TCRdb and include only in-frame sequences with V and J called. Some clones fail to appear in such tables; in the studies checked, an unresolved V gene covers under half of the shortfall, and the cause of the remainder is unknown. The sample includes 50,000 to 65,000 clones, with approximately 89% observed a single time. The leading ten clones occupy about 5.3% of the sample. Material: peripheral blood. The receptors were sampled from a man aged 55 to 70 with active COVID-19.

Only one count was recorded for this clone. The V and J genes are TRBV6-5 and TRBJ2-1; TRBD2 aligns across 7 bases. Unmatched junction bases numbered 9, after V lost 9 bases and J lost 10 bases. From germline, CDR1 is MNHEY and CDR2 SVGAGI. The CDR3 totals 12 residues. The CDR3 here is CASRGEIREQFF. The CDR3 DNA sequence: TGTGCCAGTCGGGGGGAGATTCGGGAGCAGTTCTTC.

The chain carries TRBV7-2 and TRBJ1-1, with 10 bases aligning to TRBD1. J was trimmed by 0 bases and V by 5 bases; bases with no gene match: 3. There are 15 residues in the CDR3. Germline loops: CDR1 SGHTA, CDR2 FQGNSA. CDR3: CASSAGTGVNTEAFF. CDR3 nucleotide sequence: TGTGCCAGCAGCGCGGGGACAGGGGTGAACACTGAAGCTTTCTTT.

The V call is TRBV25-1, the J call TRBJ2-7; TRBD2 matches 7 bases. CDR3 size: 11 residues. Germline assignment: CDR1 MGHDK and CDR2 SYGVNS. V shed 5 bases and J 7 bases; nucleotides not matched to a gene: 2. CDR3: CASSRGGEQYF. Here the CDR3 DNA reads TGTGCCAGCAGTCGGGGAGGGGAGCAGTACTTC.

The chain links TRBV5-6 to TRBJ2-7, with 7 bases matching TRBD2. Looked up from germline, CDR1 is SGHDT and CDR2 is YYEEEE. The CDR3 is made up of 15 amino acids. Trimming took 5 bases from V and 4 from J; bases not matched to a gene: 12. The CDR3 loop reads CASSPKSGNLYEQYF. The CDR3 DNA reads TGTGCCAGCAGTCCTAAAAGCGGGAACCTATACGAGCAGTACTTC.

The chain combines TRBV6-5 with TRBJ2-5; TRBD1 is a possible D gene (7 bases). With 6 bases removed from V and 5 bases from J, the gap between germline ends came to 16 bases. Germline V lookup: CDR1 MNHEY, CDR2 SVGAGI. The CDR3 consists of 14 residues. CDR3 region: CASSQGVGGETQYF. The CDR3, as DNA: TGTGCCAGCAGCCAGGGGGTTGGAGGGGAGACCCAGTACTTC.

CDR3 protein: CATSRDPGGYGYTF. The DNA for the CDR3 is TGTGCCACCAGCAGAGATCCGGGGGGCTATGGCTACACCTTC. The chain combines TRBV15 with TRBJ1-2, with D maybe TRBD1 (5 bases). This CDR3 is built from 14 residues. With 0 bases removed from V and 4 bases from J, the gap between germline ends came to 9 bases. Germline CDR1 is LNHNV and CDR2 is YYDKDF (reference sequence).

In this sample, this clone turned up a few times. The rearrangement uses TRBV7-2 and TRBJ1-2; D is uncertain. The V gene's germline CDR1 is SGHTA and CDR2 FQGNSA. V lost 5 bases, J lost 0 bases, and 16 bases lay in between. This CDR3 spans 16 amino acids. CDR3 residues: CASSPSRQTSNYGYTF. CDR3 nucleotides: TGTGCCAGCAGCCCTTCGAGGCAGACCTCTAACTATGGCTACACCTTC.

About this clone: This sample also contains other DNA sequences that code for the same CDR3. The chain recombines TRBV5-1 with TRBJ1-1; no reliable D call. This CDR3 has 14 residues. Germline V gene data show CDR1 as SGHRS and CDR2 as YFSETQ. The germline V and J ends were trimmed by 4 bases and 1 base, with 11 bases remaining between them. This CDR3 reads CASSLSPGNTEAFF. CDR3 DNA sequence: TGCGCCAGCAGCCTATCCCCGGGGAACACTGAAGCTTTCTTT.

J is TRBJ1-4 and V is TRBV12-5; TRBD1 agrees at 12 bases. V dropped 5 bases and J dropped 5; count of bases not matched to a gene: 9. CDR1 LGHNT and CDR2 FRNRAP come from the germline V gene. The length of the CDR3 is 17 residues. In DNA, the CDR3 is TGTGCTAGTGGTAGCGGGACAGGGGGCGGCCGGAATGAAAAACTGTTTTTT. Protein product: CASGSGTGGGRNEKLFF.

The chain joins TRBV6-2 or TRBV6-3 to TRBJ2-3, with 9 bases lining up with TRBD2. The J segment lost 4 bases and the V segment lost 0 bases, leaving 11 bases of the junction unmatched. CDR1 is MNHEY, CDR2 SVGEGT, per germline. The CDR3 is made up of 18 amino acids. CDR3 sequence: CASSYSMVLAGDADTQYF. The CDR3 DNA reads TGTGCCAGCAGTTACTCGATGGTATTAGCGGGAGACGCAGATACGCAGTATTTT.

This sequence joins TRBV5-1 and TRBJ1-4; 9 bases align to TRBD1. Germline CDR1 is SGHRS and CDR2 is YFSETQ. The CDR3 consists of 15 residues. Unmatched junction bases numbered 4, after V lost 2 bases and J lost 5 bases. DNA for the CDR3: TGCGCCAGCAGCTTAAAGACAGGGGGAAATGAAAAACTGTTTTTT. The encoded protein is CASSLKTGGNEKLFF.

On this clone itself: At one end the junction does not follow the germline gene, possibly because of a read error. The CDR3 sequence: CASSPTGGLTKNIQYF. Written as DNA, the CDR3 is TGTGCCAGTTCACCGACAGGTGGATTAACCAAAAACATTCAGTACTTC. The rearrangement uses TRBV18 and TRBJ2-4; possible D gene TRBD1, 6 bases. CDR1 KGHSH and CDR2 LQKENI come from the germline V gene. CDR3 length: 16 amino acids.

The chain recombines TRBV4-2 with TRBJ2-1; D possibly corresponds to TRBD1 (5 bases). The CDR3 is 14 amino acids. Germline CDR1 is LGHNA and CDR2 is YNFKEQ. Trimming took 0 bases from V and 4 from J, leaving 7 bases between them. CDR3 region: CASSQDRGYNEQFF. In DNA, the CDR3 is TGTGCCAGCAGCCAAGATAGGGGATACAATGAGCAGTTCTTC.

The chain links TRBV11-2 to TRBJ2-7; D is undetermined. Trimming shortened V by 3 bases and J by 1 base, and 10 bases separated the two germline ends. Germline V gene sequence: CDR1 SGHAT, CDR2 FQNNGV. The CDR3 sequence is 14 residues long. The CDR3 DNA follows: TGTGCCAGCAGCTTCGCCGCGAGGTCCTACGAGCAGTACTTC. Protein product: CASSFAARSYEQYF.

The chain combines TRBV6-5 with TRBJ1-2; 9 bases map to TRBD1. V dropped 7 bases and J dropped 8; count of bases not matched to a gene: 5. The germline V gene has CDR1 MNHEY and CDR2 SVGAGI. CDR3 length: 12 residues. DNA for the CDR3: TGTGCCAGCACCCGGACAGGGGAGGGCTACACCTTC. This encodes CASTRTGEGYTF.

The chain combines TRBV9 with TRBJ2-5; TRBD1 aligns across 7 bases. V lost 3 bases and J lost 4; bases outside the gene matches: 9. This CDR3 is 15 amino acids long. Germline V gives CDR1 SGDLS, CDR2 YYNGEE. The CDR3 DNA sequence: TGTGCCAGCAGCGAGACCCCAAGGACAGGAGAGACCCAGTACTTC. This gives the protein CASSETPRTGETQYF.

The chain recombines TRBV11-1 with TRBJ2-1; 9 nucleotides match TRBD2. CDR1 is SGHAT, CDR2 FQDESV, per germline (reference sequence). CDR3 length: 15 amino acids. The J segment lost 7 bases and the V segment lost 1 base, leaving 5 bases of the junction unmatched. The CDR3 nucleotides read TGTGCCAGCAGCTTAGAACTAGCGGGTGGTAATGAGCAGTTCTTC. It is translated as CASSLELAGGNEQFF.

The rearrangement links TRBV7-2 to TRBJ1-5, with a possible D match to TRBD1 (5 bases). Germline-derived CDR1 and CDR2 are SGHTA and FQGNSA. V shed 3 bases and J shed 0 bases, with 9 bases lying between them. The CDR3 has 15 amino acids. This chain's CDR3 is CASSFVQGSNQPQHF. DNA of the CDR3: TGTGCCAGCAGCTTCGTTCAGGGTAGCAATCAGCCCCAGCATTTT.

This chain joins TRBV7-2 and TRBJ1-4; D unresolved. The length of the CDR3 is 15 residues. The V gene lost 5 bases and the J gene lost 6 bases, with 16 bases spanning the gap. Germline assignment: CDR1 SGHTA and CDR2 FQGNSA. The CDR3 bases are TGTGCCAGCAGCCCGCCATGGGCGACGCATGAAAAACTGTTTTTT. Protein product: CASSPPWATHEKLFF. Based on the CDR3 plus reference TRBV7-2 and TRBJ1-4, the full variable domain is GAGVSQSPSNKVTEKGKDVELRCDPISGHTALYWYRQSLGQGLEFLIYFQGNSAPDKSGLPSDRFSAERTGGSVSTLTIQRTQQEDSAVYLCASSPPWATHEKLFFGSGTQLSVL.

V usage is TRBV11-2 and J usage is TRBJ2-1; no clear D. V lost 3 bases to trimming and J lost 4 bases, with 7 bases between them. The CDR3 totals 13 residues. Germline V gene data show CDR1 as SGHAT and CDR2 as FQNNGV. CDR3 amino acids: CASSFLVYNEQFF. In DNA, the CDR3 is TGTGCCAGCAGCTTTCTAGTTTACAATGAGCAGTTCTTC.

V gene TRBV9 combines with J gene TRBJ2-5; TRBD2 matches 8 bases. V shed 0 bases, J shed 5 bases, and the junction held 3 bases outside the gene matches. The CDR3 totals 14 residues. The germline V gene has CDR1 SGDLS and CDR2 YYNGEE. CDR3 residues: CASSVAGGQETQYF. CDR3 DNA: TGTGCCAGCAGCGTAGCGGGAGGGCAGGAGACCCAGTACTTC.

In its sample, this clone was seen once. The chain combines TRBV7-9 with TRBJ2-6; D is uncertain. CDR1 is SEHNR and CDR2 is FQNEAQ in the germline V gene (reference sequence). Trimming shortened V by 5 bases and J by 0 bases, and 20 bases separated the two germline ends. The CDR3 has 19 amino acids. The DNA for the CDR3 is TGTGCCAGCAGCCAAGTTTCAGCCCTGGGCCACTCTGGGGCCAACGTCCTGACTTTC. Protein sequence: CASSQVSALGHSGANVLTF.

The genes are TRBV5-1 and TRBJ2-1; tentative D call: TRBD2 (5 bases). Germline values: CDR1 SGHRS, CDR2 YFSETQ. The germline V and J ends were trimmed by 7 bases and 4 bases, with 12 bases remaining between them. This CDR3 contains 13 residues. The CDR3 region is CASGGGTYNEQFF. CDR3 sequence (DNA): TGCGCCAGCGGAGGCGGAACATACAATGAGCAGTTCTTC.

CDR3 loop: CASNYGWAYEQYF. The CDR3 DNA reads TGTGCCAGCAACTACGGTTGGGCCTACGAGCAGTACTTC. V and J are TRBV7-2 and TRBJ2-7; D ambiguous. The CDR3 is 13 residues long. Germline V gene sequence: CDR1 SGHTA, CDR2 FQGNSA. V was shortened by 7 bases and J by 2 bases, with 12 bases between the two germline ends.

This clone was observed many times. The chain has TRBV5-1 and TRBJ1-2; D not certain. CDR3 size: 14 residues. Germline V gene lookup returns CDR1 SGHRS and CDR2 YFSETQ. V was trimmed by 4 bases and J by 2 bases, leaving 12 bases between them. The CDR3 reads CASSVMDWNYGYTF. The CDR3 DNA reads TGCGCCAGCAGCGTCATGGACTGGAACTATGGCTACACCTTC.

About this clone: The junction departs from the called germline gene at one end, perhaps through a read error. The chain combines TRBV6-5 with TRBJ2-1, with 11 bases lining up with TRBD2. This CDR3 has 14 residues. Germline lookup yields CDR1 MNHEY and CDR2 SVGAGI. CDR3 coding DNA: TGTGCCAGCAGGCCTACACTAGCGGGAGAAACCCCGGTCTTC. Translated: CASRPTLAGETPVF.

The chain joins TRBV5-1 to TRBJ2-1; D may be TRBD1 (6 bases). The ends were cut back, 0 bases at V and 3 bases at J, with 7 bases in the middle. The CDR3 extends over 14 amino acids. Germline V gene sequence: CDR1 SGHRS, CDR2 YFSETQ. CDR3 bases: TGCGCCAGCAGCTTGGAGGACAGCTACAATGAGCAGTTCTTC. Translation: CASSLEDSYNEQFF. Full variable domain (missing parts from reference TRBV5-1 and TRBJ2-1): KAGVTQTPRYLIKTRGQQVTLSCSPISGHRSVSWYQQTPGQGLQFLFEYFSETQRNKGNFPGRFSGRQFSNSRSEMNVSTLELGDSALYLCASSLEDSYNEQFFGPGTRLTVL.

This sequence joins TRBV24-1 and TRBJ2-5; D is unresolved. There are 15 residues in the CDR3. V lost 4 bases and J lost 6, with 17 bases in between. Germline V gene data show CDR1 as KGHDR and CDR2 as SFDVKD. The CDR3 loop is CATSDNTTPTKTQYF. The CDR3 DNA follows: TGTGCCACCAGTGACAACACTACACCGACGAAGACCCAGTACTTC.

The rearrangement links TRBV7-8 to TRBJ2-4; 12 bases fit TRBD2. Germline CDR1 and CDR2: SGHVS and FQNEAQ. V lost 1 base to trimming and J lost 8 bases; unmatched junction nucleotides: 9. The CDR3 runs 17 residues. CDR3 sequence reads: CASSLVLAGGHRDIQYF. CDR3 nucleotides: TGTGCCAGCAGCTTAGTTCTAGCGGGAGGGCACAGAGACATTCAGTACTTC.

This chain uses TRBV5-1 with TRBJ2-5; D may be TRBD2 (6 bases). The germline V gene encodes CDR1 SGHRS and CDR2 YFSETQ. V was pared by 4 bases and J by 4 bases, with 17 bases between. This CDR3 has 15 amino acids. CDR3 DNA sequence: TGCGCCAGCAGCCAGCTCCACGTGGGGGGAGAGACCCAGTACTTC. Its translation: CASSQLHVGGETQYF.

The chain links TRBV21-1 to TRBJ1-5; the listed D gene, TRBD1, was not tested against the DNA. TRBV21-1 is marked as a pseudogene. The CDR3 totals 15 residues. CDR3 coding DNA: TGTGCCAGCAGCGTGACAGGATTTAGCAATCAGCCCCAGCATTTT. Encoded protein: CASSVTGFSNQPQHF.

The chain combines TRBV4-2 with TRBJ2-4; TRBD2 is a possible D gene (6 bases). The CDR3 is 16 amino acids. The germline CDR1 and CDR2 sequences are LGHNA and YNFKEQ. Trimming pared 1 base from V and 6 bases from J, leaving 16 bases between. The CDR3 sequence is CASSQVSRRAGNIQYF. The CDR3 DNA is TGTGCCAGCAGCCAAGTCTCCCGGCGAGCGGGAAACATTCAGTACTTC.